One and the same sample provided the 22 T cell receptor beta chains below, sequenced in a study of T cells after yellow fever vaccination. Using its own MiXCR run on the 5' RACE reads, TCRdb lists one record per CDR3 protein. The profile covers under 300,000 distinct CDR3 sequences, with 6% to 7.5% appearing a single time and about 0.85% taken by the ten largest. Sequenced material: CD4+ T cells sorted from PBMCs, taken 15 days after the yellow fever booster vaccination. These TCRs come from a young man who received the YFV17D yellow fever vaccine.

This clonotype was seen repeatedly, ten times or more. The rearrangement joins TRBV5-1 to TRBJ1-1; D unclear. This CDR3 comprises 13 residues. The V end lost 5 bases, the J end lost 3 bases, and 11 bases lay between the germline ends. Looked up from germline, CDR1 is SGHRS and CDR2 is YFSETQ. The CDR3 protein is CASRRDLDTEAFF. The CDR3 DNA is TGCGCCAGCAGAAGGGATTTGGACACTGAAGCTTTCTTT.

This clonotype was detected ten times or more. The rearrangement uses TRBV20-1 and TRBJ2-7, with TRBD2 identical over 10 bases. The CDR3 is made up of 14 amino acids. Trimming cost V 2 bases and J 6 bases; bases outside gene matches: 7. Per germline, CDR1 DFQATT and CDR2 SNEGSKA (reference sequence). The CDR3 spells CSARNLAGEGEQYF. The CDR3 DNA follows: TGCAGTGCTAGAAACCTAGCGGGAGAAGGCGAGCAGTACTTC.

The chain carries TRBV29-1 and TRBJ2-2; D not resolved. V dropped 2 bases and J dropped 4 bases, with 5 bases sitting between them. The CDR3 totals 12 residues. Per germline, CDR1 SQVTM and CDR2 ANQGSEA. DNA for the CDR3: TGCAGCGTTGAACGGAGCACCGGGGAGCTGTTTTTT. It yields the protein CSVERSTGELFF.

This clonotype came up many times. The chain is built from TRBV18 and TRBJ2-7, with D uncertain. This CDR3 is built from 14 residues. Trimming pared 2 bases from V and 0 bases from J, leaving 8 bases between. From germline, CDR1 is KGHSH and CDR2 LQKENI. CDR3 protein: CASSPRQSSYEQYF. The CDR3 DNA is TGTGCCAGCTCACCAAGGCAAAGCTCCTACGAGCAGTACTTC. The entire variable domain, with the rest obtained from reference TRBV18 and TRBJ2-7, is as follows: NAGVMQNPRHLVRRRGQEARLRCSPMKGHSHVYWYRQLPEEGLKFMVYLQKENIIDESGMPKERFSAEFPKEGPSILRIQQVVRGDSAAYFCASSPRQSSYEQYFGPGTRLTVT.

This clonotype was seen a few times. The CDR3 here is CASSPLQGKETQYF. The CDR3 DNA reads TGCGCCAGCAGTCCCCTACAGGGGAAAGAGACCCAGTACTTC. This chain links TRBV5-1 with TRBJ2-5; 7 bases line up with TRBD1. J was trimmed by 3 bases and V by 5 bases; bases with no gene match: 7. Germline assignment: CDR1 SGHRS and CDR2 YFSETQ. The CDR3 spans 14 residues.

V gene TRBV9 combines with J gene TRBJ2-2; 9 bases align to TRBD1. In germline, CDR1 is SGDLS, CDR2 YYNGEE. The CDR3 sequence is 15 residues long. V shed 3 bases and J 5 bases; nucleotides not matched to a gene: 5. The CDR3 reads CASSGTGGRTGELFF. The CDR3 nucleotides are TGTGCCAGCAGCGGAACAGGGGGCAGGACCGGGGAGCTGTTTTTT. Full variable domain (outside the CDR3, taken from reference TRBV9 and TRBJ2-2): DSGVTQTPKHLITATGQRVTLRCSPRSGDLSVYWYQQSLDQGLQFLIQYYNGEERAKGNILERFSAQQFPDLHSELNLSSLELGDSALYFCASSGTGGRTGELFFGEGSRLTVL.

This rearrangement joins TRBV5-4 to TRBJ2-7; 7 bases map to TRBD1. V lost 8 bases, J lost 5 bases, and 10 bases stayed unmatched. CDR1 is SGHNT, CDR2 YYREEE, per germline (reference sequence). The CDR3 is 13 amino acids. The CDR3: CASSLGQLHEQYF. The CDR3 bases are TGTGCCAGTAGTTTGGGACAGCTCCACGAGCAGTACTTC.

This clonotype was counted between two and nine times. The chain employs TRBV20-1 and TRBJ2-5; 7 nucleotides agree with TRBD1. CDR3 length equals 15 residues. Per germline, CDR1 DFQATT and CDR2 SNEGSKA (reference sequence). The V and J ends lost 4 bases and 4 bases, in that order; junction bases with no gene match: 12. DNA of the CDR3: TGCAGTGCTAACCCCGAGACAGGGAATAGAGAGACCCAGTACTTC. Translation: CSANPETGNRETQYF.

This clonotype has ten or more counts. The chain carries TRBV3-1 and TRBJ2-2; D possibly uses TRBD1 or TRBD2 (5 bases each). Germline values: CDR1 LGHDT, CDR2 YNNKEL (reference sequence). Trimming cost V 0 bases and J 8 bases, with 13 bases left between them. The CDR3 is made up of 15 amino acids. CDR3 region: CASSQDLASGGELFF. CDR3 sequence (DNA): TGTGCCAGCAGCCAAGATCTAGCATCAGGGGGGGAGCTGTTTTTT.

The V gene is TRBV5-1, the J gene TRBJ1-1; D call uncertain. This CDR3 is built from 14 residues. Trimming left V 0 bases short and J 4 bases short, with 10 bases between. Germline-derived CDR1 and CDR2 are SGHRS and YFSETQ. The chain's CDR3 is CASSLETWSTEAFF. In DNA, the CDR3 is TGCGCCAGCAGCTTGGAGACATGGAGCACTGAAGCTTTCTTT.

This clonotype appeared a few times. The V gene is TRBV7-2, the J gene TRBJ1-2; tentatively, D is TRBD1 (6 bases). V lost 3 bases to trimming and J lost 6 bases, with 8 bases between them. Germline V lookup: CDR1 SGHTA, CDR2 FQGNSA. The CDR3 is made up of 12 amino acids. The CDR3 coding sequence is TGTGCCAGCAGCTTTACAGGGAATGGCTACACCTTC. Protein product: CASSFTGNGYTF. Variable domain in full (rest from reference TRBV7-2 and TRBJ1-2): GAGVSQSPSNKVTEKGKDVELRCDPISGHTALYWYRQSLGQGLEFLIYFQGNSAPDKSGLPSDRFSAERTGGSVSTLTIQRTQQEDSAVYLCASSFTGNGYTFGSGTRLTVV.

This clonotype was counted at least ten times. This sequence joins TRBV2 and TRBJ2-1, with 15 bases aligning to TRBD2. CDR1 is SNHLY, CDR2 FYNNEI, per germline. The V gene end was trimmed by 5 bases and the J gene end by 15 bases; junction bases not matched to a gene: 8. The CDR3 totals 14 residues. In nucleotides, the CDR3 is TGTGCCAGCAGTTCTGGGACTAGCGGGAGGAAGGGGTTCTTC. Translation: CASSSGTSGRKGFF.

This clonotype was found many times. This chain connects TRBV5-5 to TRBJ2-5, with D uncertain. CDR1 SGHKS and CDR2 YYEKEE come from the germline V gene (reference sequence). The germline V and J ends were trimmed by 0 bases and 1 base, with 7 bases remaining between them. The CDR3 consists of 14 residues. This CDR3 is CASSLVGSQETQYF. The CDR3 DNA follows: TGTGCCAGCAGCTTGGTTGGCAGCCAAGAGACCCAGTACTTC.

The V and J genes are TRBV9 and TRBJ2-2; D is possibly TRBD1 (5 bases). The CDR3 sequence is 13 residues long. Germline V CDR1 and CDR2: SGDLS, YYNGEE. Trimming cost V 4 bases and J 6 bases, with 10 bases left between them. CDR3 nucleotides: TGTGCCAGCAGCTCGACAGATCCCGGGGAGCTGTTTTTT. This translates into CASSSTDPGELFF. Full variable domain (remainder filled in from reference TRBV9 and TRBJ2-2): DSGVTQTPKHLITATGQRVTLRCSPRSGDLSVYWYQQSLDQGLQFLIQYYNGEERAKGNILERFSAQQFPDLHSELNLSSLELGDSALYFCASSSTDPGELFFGEGSRLTVL.

This clonotype came up many times. This sequence joins TRBV20-1 and TRBJ2-7; perhaps TRBD2 as D (6 bases). Germline CDR1 is DFQATT and CDR2 is SNEGSKA (reference sequence). This CDR3 comprises 13 residues. V dropped 4 bases and J dropped 3 bases, with 13 bases sitting between them. CDR3 amino acids: CSATGLGLYEQYF. The DNA of the CDR3 is TGCAGTGCTACAGGACTGGGACTCTACGAGCAGTACTTC.

The table lists this clonotype with a few counts. This chain joins TRBV18 and TRBJ2-2; D uncertain. Germline V gene lookup returns CDR1 KGHSH and CDR2 LQKENI. The V and J ends lost 5 bases and 1 base respectively, with 5 bases between them. The CDR3 covers 13 residues. In DNA, the CDR3 is TGTGCCAGCTCAATGGTGAACACCGGGGAGCTGTTTTTT. Translated: CASSMVNTGELFF. Using reference TRBV18 and TRBJ2-2 for the parts outside the CDR3, the full variable domain is NAGVMQNPRHLVRRRGQEARLRCSPMKGHSHVYWYRQLPEEGLKFMVYLQKENIIDESGMPKERFSAEFPKEGPSILRIQQVVRGDSAAYFCASSMVNTGELFFGEGSRLTVL.

The J gene is TRBJ2-7, the V gene TRBV6-1; TRBD2 aligns across 8 bases. Germline CDR1 reads MNHNS; CDR2 reads SASEGT. V shed 8 bases and J 2 bases; nucleotides not matched to a gene: 5. The CDR3 consists of 13 residues. Here the CDR3 reads CASGLAGAYEQYF. CDR3 bases: TGTGCCAGCGGTCTAGCGGGTGCCTACGAGCAGTACTTC.

This clonotype was found a few times. The chain links TRBV6-1 to TRBJ2-6; D not certain. The CDR3 totals 16 residues. Trimming cost V 4 bases and J 0 bases, with 10 bases left between them. In germline, CDR1 is MNHNS, CDR2 SASEGT. CDR3 nucleotides: TGTGCCAGCAGTGCTGTCTTTTTCTCTGGGGCCAACGTCCTGACTTTC. It codes for CASSAVFFSGANVLTF.

A few counts support this clonotype. The chain couples TRBV5-1 to TRBJ1-1; D call uncertain. Germline V gene sequence: CDR1 SGHRS, CDR2 YFSETQ. This CDR3 is 14 amino acids long. Trimming left V 4 bases short and J 1 base short, with 11 bases between. The CDR3 DNA reads as TGCGCCAGCAGCCGAAACCCACAGAACACTGAAGCTTTCTTT. Its protein product is CASSRNPQNTEAFF.

This clonotype was counted ten times or more. The chain couples TRBV12-3 or TRBV12-4 to TRBJ1-1, with 7 nucleotides matching TRBD1. Unmatched junction bases numbered 3, after V lost 4 bases and J lost 1 base. This CDR3 is built from 14 residues. The CDR3 reads CASSSRQGNTEAFF. The CDR3 DNA sequence: TGTGCCAGCAGTTCCCGACAGGGGAACACTGAAGCTTTCTTT.

This clonotype was counted ten times or more. V gene TRBV4-3 combines with J gene TRBJ1-2, with D perhaps matching TRBD1 (6 bases). Germline V gene data show CDR1 as LGHNA and CDR2 as YSLEER. The length of the CDR3 is 15 residues. V was trimmed by 5 bases and J by 8 bases, leaving 21 bases between them. CDR3: CASSVRVGQGSGYTF. As DNA, the CDR3 is TGCGCCAGCAGCGTCCGAGTGGGACAAGGAAGCGGCTACACCTTC.

This clonotype came up a few times. The CDR3, as DNA: TGTGCCAGCAGCTTAACGCCAATAGCGGGCGGGTCCTACGAGCAGTACTTC. Translated: CASSLTPIAGGSYEQYF. J is TRBJ2-7 and V is TRBV7-8; 7 positions match TRBD2. The V gene end was trimmed by 2 bases and the J gene end by 1 base; junction bases not matched to a gene: 11. This CDR3 contains 17 residues. CDR1 is SGHVS and CDR2 is FQNEAQ in the germline V gene.